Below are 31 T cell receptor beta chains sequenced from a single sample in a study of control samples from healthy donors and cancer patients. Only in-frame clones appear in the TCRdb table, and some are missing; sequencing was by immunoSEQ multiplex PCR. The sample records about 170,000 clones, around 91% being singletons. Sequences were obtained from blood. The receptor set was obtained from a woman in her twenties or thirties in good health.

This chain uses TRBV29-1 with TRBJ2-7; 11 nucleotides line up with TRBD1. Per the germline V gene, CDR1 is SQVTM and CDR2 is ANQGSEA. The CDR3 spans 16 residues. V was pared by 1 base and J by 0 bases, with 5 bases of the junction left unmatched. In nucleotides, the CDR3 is TGCAGCGTTGAAGTCCCTGGGACAGGGGGCTCCTACGAGCAGTACTTC. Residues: CSVEVPGTGGSYEQYF.

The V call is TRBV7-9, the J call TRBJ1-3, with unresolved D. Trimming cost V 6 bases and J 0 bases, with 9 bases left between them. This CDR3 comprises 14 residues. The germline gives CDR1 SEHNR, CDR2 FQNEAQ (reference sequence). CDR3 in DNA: TGTGCCAGCAGTACATCCGACTCTGGAAACACCATATATTTT. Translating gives CASSTSDSGNTIYF.

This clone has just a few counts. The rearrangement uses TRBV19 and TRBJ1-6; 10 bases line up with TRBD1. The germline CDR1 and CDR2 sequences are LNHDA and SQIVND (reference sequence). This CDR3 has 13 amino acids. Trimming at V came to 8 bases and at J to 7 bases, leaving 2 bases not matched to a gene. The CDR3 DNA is TGTGCCAGTTCGGACAGGGGGAATTCACCCCTCCACTTT. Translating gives CASSDRGNSPLHF.

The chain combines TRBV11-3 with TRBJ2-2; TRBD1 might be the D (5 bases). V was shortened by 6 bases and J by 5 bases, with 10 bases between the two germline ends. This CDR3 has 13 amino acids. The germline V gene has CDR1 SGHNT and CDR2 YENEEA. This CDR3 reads CASSRQRTGELFF. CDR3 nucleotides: TGTGCCAGCAGTCGACAGAGAACCGGGGAGCTGTTTTTT.

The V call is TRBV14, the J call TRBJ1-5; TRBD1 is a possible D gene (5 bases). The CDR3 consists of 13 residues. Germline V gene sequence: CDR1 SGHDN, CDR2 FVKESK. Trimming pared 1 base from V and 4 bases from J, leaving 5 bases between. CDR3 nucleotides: TGTGCCAGCAGCCAAGCAGGGAATCAGCCCCAGCATTTT. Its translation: CASSQAGNQPQHF.

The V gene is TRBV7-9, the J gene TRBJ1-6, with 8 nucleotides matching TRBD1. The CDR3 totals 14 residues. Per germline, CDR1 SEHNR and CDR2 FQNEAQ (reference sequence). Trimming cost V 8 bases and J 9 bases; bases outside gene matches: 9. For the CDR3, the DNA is TGTGCCAGCGCCCCCCGGACAGGGACTTCACCCCTCCACTTT. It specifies CASAPRTGTSPLHF.

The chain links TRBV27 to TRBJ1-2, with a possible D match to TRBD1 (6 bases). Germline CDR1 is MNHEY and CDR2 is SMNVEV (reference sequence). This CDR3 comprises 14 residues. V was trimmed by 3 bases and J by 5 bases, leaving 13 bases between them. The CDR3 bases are TGTGCCAGCAGTTTTACTGGGACAACTTATGGCTACACCTTC. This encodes CASSFTGTTYGYTF.

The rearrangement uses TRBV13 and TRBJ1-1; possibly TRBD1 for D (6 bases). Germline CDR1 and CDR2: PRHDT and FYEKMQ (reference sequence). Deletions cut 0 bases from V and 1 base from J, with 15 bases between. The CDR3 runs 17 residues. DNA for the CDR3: TGTGCCAGCAGCTTAGGCAGGGGCGCGAGGGCGAACACTGAAGCTTTCTTT. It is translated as CASSLGRGARANTEAFF. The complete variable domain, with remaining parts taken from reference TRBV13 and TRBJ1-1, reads AAGVIQSPRHLIKEKRETATLKCYPIPRHDTVYWYQQGPGQDPQFLISFYEKMQSDKGSIPDRFSAQQFSDYHSELNMSSLELGDSALYFCASSLGRGARANTEAFFGQGTRLTVV.

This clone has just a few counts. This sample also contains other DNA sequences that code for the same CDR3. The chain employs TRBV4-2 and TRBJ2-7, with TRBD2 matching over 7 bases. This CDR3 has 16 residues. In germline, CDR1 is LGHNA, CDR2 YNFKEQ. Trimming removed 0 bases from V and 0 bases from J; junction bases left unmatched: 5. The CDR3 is CASSQEGLADSYEQYF. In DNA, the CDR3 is TGTGCCAGCAGCCAAGAAGGGCTAGCGGACTCCTACGAGCAGTACTTC.

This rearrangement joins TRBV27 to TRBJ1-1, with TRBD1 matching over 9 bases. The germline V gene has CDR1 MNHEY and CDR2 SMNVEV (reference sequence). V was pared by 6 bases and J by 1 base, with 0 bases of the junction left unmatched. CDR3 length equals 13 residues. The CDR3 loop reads CASRGQGNTEAFF. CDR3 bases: TGTGCCAGCAGGGGACAGGGGAACACTGAAGCTTTCTTT.

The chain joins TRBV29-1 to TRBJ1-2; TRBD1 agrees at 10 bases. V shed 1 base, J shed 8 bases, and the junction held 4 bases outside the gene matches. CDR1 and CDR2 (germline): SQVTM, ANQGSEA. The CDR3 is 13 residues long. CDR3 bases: TGCAGCGTTGAAGGGACAGGGGGAGGAGGCTACACCTTC. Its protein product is CSVEGTGGGGYTF.

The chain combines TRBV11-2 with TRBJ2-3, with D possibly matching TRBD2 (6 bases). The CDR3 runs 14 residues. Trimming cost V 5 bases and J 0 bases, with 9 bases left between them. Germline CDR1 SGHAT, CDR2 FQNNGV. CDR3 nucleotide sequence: TGTGCCAGCAGCGGGACTTATAGCACAGATACGCAGTATTTT. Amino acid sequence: CASSGTYSTDTQYF.

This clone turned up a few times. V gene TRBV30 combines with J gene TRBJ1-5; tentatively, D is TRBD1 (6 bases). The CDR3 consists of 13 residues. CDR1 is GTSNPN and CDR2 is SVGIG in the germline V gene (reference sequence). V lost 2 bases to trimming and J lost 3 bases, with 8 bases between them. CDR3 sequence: CAWSRDNNQPQHF. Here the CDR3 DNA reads TGTGCCTGGAGTCGGGACAACAATCAGCCCCAGCATTTT.

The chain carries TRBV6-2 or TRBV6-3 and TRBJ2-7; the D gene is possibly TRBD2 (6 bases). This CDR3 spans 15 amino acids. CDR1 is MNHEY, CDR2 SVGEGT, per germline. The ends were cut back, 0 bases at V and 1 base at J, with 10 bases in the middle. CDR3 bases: TGTGCCAGCAGTTACTCGCGGGATGGATCCTACGAGCAGTACTTC. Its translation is CASSYSRDGSYEQYF.

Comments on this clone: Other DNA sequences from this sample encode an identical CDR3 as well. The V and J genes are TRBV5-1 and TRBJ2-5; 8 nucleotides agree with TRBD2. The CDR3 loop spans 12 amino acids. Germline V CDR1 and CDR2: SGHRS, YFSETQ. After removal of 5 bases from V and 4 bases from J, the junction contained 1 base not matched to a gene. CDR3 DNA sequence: TGCGCCAGCAGTCTAGCGGGAGAGACCCAGTACTTC. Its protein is CASSLAGETQYF.

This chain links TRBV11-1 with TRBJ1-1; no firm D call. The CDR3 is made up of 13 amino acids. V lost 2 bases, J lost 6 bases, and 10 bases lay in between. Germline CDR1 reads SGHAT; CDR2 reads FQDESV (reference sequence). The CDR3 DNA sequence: TGTGCCAGCAGCTTAACGGGGTACGCTGAAGCTTTCTTT. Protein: CASSLTGYAEAFF.

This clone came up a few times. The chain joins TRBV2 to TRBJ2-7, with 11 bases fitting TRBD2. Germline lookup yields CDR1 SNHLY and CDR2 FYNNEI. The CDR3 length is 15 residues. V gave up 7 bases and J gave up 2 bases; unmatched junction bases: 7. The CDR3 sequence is CASTPLAGGPYEQYF. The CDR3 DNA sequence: TGTGCCAGCACCCCGCTAGCGGGGGGTCCCTACGAGCAGTACTTC.

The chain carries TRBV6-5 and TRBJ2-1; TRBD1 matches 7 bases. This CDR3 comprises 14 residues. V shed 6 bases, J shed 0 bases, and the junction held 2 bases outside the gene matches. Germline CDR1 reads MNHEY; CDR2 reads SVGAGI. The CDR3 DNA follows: TGTGCCAGCAGGGGGGACAGCTCCTACAATGAGCAGTTCTTC. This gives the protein CASRGDSSYNEQFF.

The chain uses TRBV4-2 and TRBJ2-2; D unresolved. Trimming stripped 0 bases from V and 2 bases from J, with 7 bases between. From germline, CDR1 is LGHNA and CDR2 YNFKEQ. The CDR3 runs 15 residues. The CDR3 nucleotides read TGTGCCAGCAGCCAAGAGGGGTCTAACACCGGGGAGCTGTTTTTT. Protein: CASSQEGSNTGELFF.

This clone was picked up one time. The CDR3 spells CASSQSRGRGISPLHF. The CDR3 DNA follows: TGCGCCAGCAGCCAGTCCCGGGGCAGGGGGATTTCACCCCTCCACTTT. This sequence joins TRBV4-1 and TRBJ1-6, with 7 positions matching TRBD1. With V trimmed by 3 bases and J by 9 bases, 11 bases remained unmatched. This CDR3 contains 16 residues. CDR1 is MGHRA and CDR2 is YSYEKL in the germline V gene.

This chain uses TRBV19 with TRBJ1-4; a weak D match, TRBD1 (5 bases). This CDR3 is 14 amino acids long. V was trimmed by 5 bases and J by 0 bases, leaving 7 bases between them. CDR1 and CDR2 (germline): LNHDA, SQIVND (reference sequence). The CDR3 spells CASSWGATNEKLFF. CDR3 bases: TGTGCCAGTAGTTGGGGGGCAACTAATGAAAAACTGTTTTTT.

CDR3 bases: TGTGCCAGCAGCGCCGACAGGGTCTATGGCTACACCTTC. The encoded protein is CASSADRVYGYTF. This sequence joins TRBV7-2 and TRBJ1-2, with 7 positions matching TRBD1. J lost 4 bases, V lost 5 bases, and 4 bases had no gene match. The germline CDR1 and CDR2 sequences are SGHTA and FQGNSA. The CDR3 spans 13 residues.

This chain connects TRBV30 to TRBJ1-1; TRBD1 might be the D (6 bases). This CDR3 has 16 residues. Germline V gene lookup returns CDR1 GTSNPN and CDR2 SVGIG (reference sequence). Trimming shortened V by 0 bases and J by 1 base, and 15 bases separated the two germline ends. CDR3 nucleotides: TGTGCCTGGAGTGTATTGGGGGGCTTGAGGAACACTGAAGCTTTCTTT. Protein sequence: CAWSVLGGLRNTEAFF.

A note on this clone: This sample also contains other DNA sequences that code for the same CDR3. CDR3 sequence (DNA): TGTGCCAGCAGCGCAGGGAACACCGGGGAGCTGTTTTTT. Encoded protein: CASSAGNTGELFF. This chain joins TRBV6-4 and TRBJ2-2; D call uncertain. The germline V and J ends were trimmed by 6 bases and 1 base, with 6 bases remaining between them. This CDR3 is built from 13 residues. Germline V CDR1 and CDR2: MRHNA, SNTAGT.

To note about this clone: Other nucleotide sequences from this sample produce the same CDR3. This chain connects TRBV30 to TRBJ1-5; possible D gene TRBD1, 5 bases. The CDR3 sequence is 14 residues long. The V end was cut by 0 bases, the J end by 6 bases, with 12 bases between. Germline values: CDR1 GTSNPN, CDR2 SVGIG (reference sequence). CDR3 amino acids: CAWSVRGPGQPQHF. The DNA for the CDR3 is TGTGCCTGGAGTGTAAGGGGCCCGGGTCAGCCCCAGCATTTT. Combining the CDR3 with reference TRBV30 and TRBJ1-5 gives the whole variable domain SQTIHQWPATLVQPVGSPLSLECTVEGTSNPNLYWYRQAAGRGLQLLFYSVGIGQISSEVPQNLSASRPQDRQFILSSKKLLLSDSGFYLCAWSVRGPGQPQHFGDGTRLSIL.

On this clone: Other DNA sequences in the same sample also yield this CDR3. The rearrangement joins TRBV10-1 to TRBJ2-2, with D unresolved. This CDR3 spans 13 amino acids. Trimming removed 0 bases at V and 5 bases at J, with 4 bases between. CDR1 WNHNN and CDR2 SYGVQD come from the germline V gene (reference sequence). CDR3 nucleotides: TGCGCCAGCAGTGAGTCGGGGACCGGGGAGCTGTTTTTT. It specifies CASSESGTGELFF.

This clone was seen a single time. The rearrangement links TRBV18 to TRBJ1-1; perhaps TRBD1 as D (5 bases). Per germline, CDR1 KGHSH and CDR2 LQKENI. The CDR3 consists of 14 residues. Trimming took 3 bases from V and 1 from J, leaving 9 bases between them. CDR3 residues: CASSPTTENTEAFF. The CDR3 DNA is TGTGCCAGCTCACCTACGACAGAGAACACTGAAGCTTTCTTT.

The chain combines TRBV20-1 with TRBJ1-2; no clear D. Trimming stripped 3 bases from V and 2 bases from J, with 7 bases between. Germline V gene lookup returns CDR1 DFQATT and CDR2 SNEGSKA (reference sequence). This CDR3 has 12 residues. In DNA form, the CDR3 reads TGCAGTGCTAGTCAGGTGAACTATGGCTACACCTTC. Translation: CSASQVNYGYTF.

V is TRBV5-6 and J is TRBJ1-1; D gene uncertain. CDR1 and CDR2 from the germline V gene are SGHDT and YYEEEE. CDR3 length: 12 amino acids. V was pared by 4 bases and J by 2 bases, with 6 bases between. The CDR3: CASSGGNTEAFF. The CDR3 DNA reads TGTGCCAGCAGCGGCGGCAACACTGAAGCTTTCTTT.

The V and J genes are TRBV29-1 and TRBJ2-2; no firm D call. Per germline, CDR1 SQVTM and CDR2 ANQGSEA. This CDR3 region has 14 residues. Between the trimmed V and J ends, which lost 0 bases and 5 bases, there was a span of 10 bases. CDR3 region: CSVEDLIETGELFF. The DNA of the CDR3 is TGCAGCGTTGAAGATCTTATCGAGACCGGGGAGCTGTTTTTT.

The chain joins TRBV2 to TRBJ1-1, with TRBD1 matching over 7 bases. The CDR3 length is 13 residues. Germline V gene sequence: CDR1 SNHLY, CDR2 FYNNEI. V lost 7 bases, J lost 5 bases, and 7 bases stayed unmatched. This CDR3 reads CASTGTVRTEAFF. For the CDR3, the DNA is TGTGCCAGCACCGGGACAGTGCGTACTGAAGCTTTCTTT.